Listed here is a single T cell receptor beta chain. This record belongs to a study of blood T cell repertoires in COVID-19. Study-level background: Some COVID-19 samples were acute and others convalescent; all came from the United States, Italy and Spain. T cells, B-cell-depleted T cells, or PBMCs provided the cDNA or gDNA that served as material.

Germline values: CDR1 SGHNT, CDR2 YENEEA. The CDR3 length is 15 residues. The trim removed 9 bases at V and 1 base at J, leaving 5 bases unmatched. Source study methods: Estimates of nucleated cell counts were drawn from the amplification of reference gene primers. The method was immunoSEQ multiplex PCR; TCRdb's version includes in-frame clones alone and lacks a portion of them. V and J calls and clone size are those listed in that table; D and trimming were worked out from the DNA. This sample has 35,000 to 45,000 clones; approximately 90% occur once, and the top ten carry 2% to 2.5%. The sample was peripheral blood. This receptor was identified in a human donor in a cohort sampled during active COVID-19. This chain links TRBV11-3 with TRBJ2-1, with TRBD2 matching over 11 bases. The CDR3 DNA sequence: TGTGCCAGTGTAGCGGGGGGGCCTTCCTACAATGAGCAGTTCTTC. Protein product: CASVAGGPSYNEQFF.